The next 32 T cell receptor beta chains were all read from a single sample in a study of blood T cell repertoires in COVID-19 (dated by TCRdb to the early 2020s). The receptor library was made with the immunoSEQ multiplex PCR assay. The clones in this table, taken by TCRdb from immuneACCESS, are in-frame only. Not every clone is retained; where verified, under half of the shortfall comes from an unresolved V gene, and the cause of the rest is unknown. For this sample there are 75,000 to 90,000 clones; 75% to 85% appear just once. The ten largest clones add up to around 5.2% of the sample. The sequenced sample was peripheral blood. Receptors were obtained from a woman aged 70-85 years with acute or convalescent COVID-19.

This rearrangement joins TRBV9 to TRBJ2-4, with 8 bases lining up with TRBD1. Germline V lookup: CDR1 SGDLS, CDR2 YYNGEE. The V and J ends lost 4 bases and 1 base, in that order; junction bases with no gene match: 13. The CDR3 is 18 amino acids. The CDR3: CASSFPQGAGGAKNIQYF. CDR3 DNA sequence: TGTGCCAGCAGCTTCCCCCAGGGGGCAGGTGGGGCCAAAAACATTCAGTACTTC.

To note about this clone: The sample contains more than one DNA sequence encoding this CDR3. The rearrangement uses TRBV5-1 and TRBJ1-1; TRBD1 is a possible D gene (5 bases). In germline, CDR1 is SGHRS, CDR2 YFSETQ. V was cut by 2 bases and J by 4 bases, with 6 bases left in between. This CDR3 contains 12 residues. Written as DNA, the CDR3 is TGCGCCAGCAGCTTCGGGGGCACTGAAGCTTTCTTT. It codes for CASSFGGTEAFF.

V and J are TRBV18 and TRBJ2-5; the match to TRBD2 covers 9 bases. CDR3 length: 15 amino acids. V trimming: 6 bases; J trimming: 1 base; junction bases outside the gene matches: 6. The V gene's germline CDR1 is KGHSH and CDR2 LQKENI. CDR3 nucleotides: TGTGCCAGCTCCTCCGAGCGGGGGGCCCAAGAGACCCAGTACTTC. Protein: CASSSERGAQETQYF.

The chain employs TRBV19 and TRBJ1-2; a weak D match, TRBD1 (6 bases). V dropped 10 bases and J dropped 8 bases, with 20 bases sitting between them. CDR1 is LNHDA, CDR2 SQIVND, per germline (reference sequence). The CDR3 is made up of 13 amino acids. The CDR3, as DNA: TGTGCCACCCAGGCCGAGGGGGAGGGGGGCTACACCTTC. This encodes CATQAEGEGGYTF.

This sequence joins TRBV6-5 and TRBJ1-1; 10 bases match TRBD1. Germline V gene sequence: CDR1 MNHEY, CDR2 SVGAGI. V lost 7 bases, J lost 8 bases, and 13 bases stayed unmatched. The CDR3 consists of 15 residues. The CDR3 region is CASNPPGQGSPEAFF. The CDR3 nucleotides read TGTGCCAGCAATCCCCCGGGACAGGGGTCCCCCGAAGCTTTCTTT.

The count of this clone is one. The chain recombines TRBV6-5 with TRBJ2-7; D might be TRBD1 (5 bases). Germline V CDR1 and CDR2: MNHEY, SVGAGI. Trimming took off 2 bases at V and 2 bases at J, with 13 bases between the two ends. The CDR3 totals 15 residues. This CDR3 is CASSYIGARPYEQYF. The DNA for the CDR3 is TGTGCCAGCAGTTACATAGGGGCTAGGCCCTACGAGCAGTACTTC.

This clone has just a few counts. The rearrangement links TRBV5-6 to TRBJ2-3; D might be TRBD2 (5 bases). Germline CDR1 and CDR2: SGHDT and YYEEEE. V lost 0 bases and J lost 0, with 11 bases in between. There are 16 residues in the CDR3. The CDR3 DNA is TGTGCCAGCAGCTTGGGTGCGACTACTAGCACAGATACGCAGTATTTT. It is translated as CASSLGATTSTDTQYF. Full variable domain (outside the CDR3, taken from reference TRBV5-6 and TRBJ2-3): DAGVTQSPTHLIKTRGQQVTLRCSPKSGHDTVSWYQQALGQGPQFIFQYYEEEERQRGNFPDRFSGHQFPNYSSELNVNALLLGDSALYLCASSLGATTSTDTQYFGPGTRLTVL.

The V and J genes are TRBV3-1 (or the pseudogene TRBV3-2) and TRBJ2-3, with D perhaps TRBD2 (5 bases). This CDR3 contains 15 residues. From germline, CDR1 is LGHDT and CDR2 YNNKEL (reference sequence). Trimming pared 2 bases from V and 1 base from J, leaving 10 bases between. The CDR3 DNA reads TGTGCCAGCAGCCAAAGTGTCGGGGGCACAGATACGCAGTATTTT. Residues: CASSQSVGGTDTQYF.

This clone was detected once. V and J are TRBV16 and TRBJ1-3; D remains ambiguous. CDR1 is KGHSY, CDR2 FQNENV, per germline. The length of the CDR3 is 15 residues. Trimming took 2 bases from V and 0 from J, leaving 8 bases between them. This CDR3 reads CASSQTEISGNTIYF. The CDR3 nucleotides read TGTGCCAGCAGCCAAACAGAGATCTCTGGAAACACCATATATTTT.

The rearrangement joins TRBV4-3 to TRBJ1-1, with a possible D match to TRBD1 (5 bases). The CDR3 has 14 amino acids. Trimming cost V 4 bases and J 3 bases, with 12 bases left between them. Germline CDR1 reads LGHNA; CDR2 reads YSLEER. The CDR3 protein is CASSPADRYTEAFF. The CDR3 DNA is TGCGCCAGCAGCCCCGCAGACAGATACACTGAAGCTTTCTTT.

This chain joins TRBV19 and TRBJ1-1; possible D gene TRBD1, 6 bases. Germline CDR1 is LNHDA and CDR2 is SQIVND (reference sequence). The CDR3 spans 14 residues. Trimming stripped 4 bases from V and 5 bases from J, with 14 bases between. In nucleotides, the CDR3 is TGTGCCAGTAGTACTCGGAACAGGGCGACTGAAGCTTTCTTT. This sequence encodes CASSTRNRATEAFF.

The V gene is TRBV3-1 (or the pseudogene TRBV3-2), the J gene TRBJ2-7, with D possibly TRBD2 on 6 matching bases. V shed 0 bases and J shed 2 bases, with 17 bases lying between them. Germline V gives CDR1 LGHDT, CDR2 YNNKEL (reference sequence). The length of the CDR3 is 17 residues. In nucleotides, the CDR3 is TGTGCCAGCAGCCAAGATAAGGGGCGGGGACCTCCCTACGAGCAGTACTTC. It translates to CASSQDKGRGPPYEQYF.

The chain employs TRBV5-6 and TRBJ2-3; TRBD2 matches at 10 bases. Per the germline V gene, CDR1 is SGHDT and CDR2 is YYEEEE. The CDR3 loop spans 18 amino acids. J lost 1 base, V lost 0 bases, and 8 bases had no gene match. This CDR3 is CASSLAGSSGGGTDTQYF. The CDR3, as DNA: TGTGCCAGCAGCTTGGCTGGTTCTAGCGGGGGTGGCACAGATACGCAGTATTTT. Complete variable domain (other parts from reference TRBV5-6 and TRBJ2-3): DAGVTQSPTHLIKTRGQQVTLRCSPKSGHDTVSWYQQALGQGPQFIFQYYEEEERQRGNFPDRFSGHQFPNYSSELNVNALLLGDSALYLCASSLAGSSGGGTDTQYFGPGTRLTVL.

In this sample, this clone turned up once. The chain combines TRBV29-1 with TRBJ1-1; 7 nucleotides agree with TRBD1. In germline, CDR1 is SQVTM, CDR2 ANQGSEA. V was clipped by 6 bases and J by 5 bases; unmatched bases: 12. CDR3 length: 14 residues. In DNA form, the CDR3 reads TGCAGCGTCCACCTACAGGGGCGGGTAACTGAAGCTTTCTTT. The encoded protein is CSVHLQGRVTEAFF.

V and J are TRBV15 and TRBJ1-6, with D perhaps TRBD1 (6 bases). Germline CDR1 LNHNV, CDR2 YYDKDF (reference sequence). CDR3 length equals 15 residues. V was clipped by 0 bases and J by 7 bases, with 10 bases between them. In DNA, the CDR3 is TGTGCCACCAGCAGAGAGCGGGGGGCAAATTCACCCCTCCACTTT. Its translation is CATSRERGANSPLHF.

The gene calls are TRBV5-1 and TRBJ1-1, with 8 nucleotides matching TRBD1. CDR1 and CDR2 from the germline V gene are SGHRS and YFSETQ. V shed 3 bases, J shed 4 bases, and the junction held 5 bases outside the gene matches. The CDR3 extends over 14 amino acids. The CDR3 loop is CASSSNTGGTEAFF. The CDR3, as DNA: TGCGCCAGCAGCTCCAATACAGGGGGCACTGAAGCTTTCTTT.

The chain is built from TRBV6-6 and TRBJ1-1; unclear D gene. Germline lookup yields CDR1 MNHNY and CDR2 SVGAGI (reference sequence). The V end was cut by 0 bases, the J end by 8 bases, with 10 bases between. The CDR3 length is 13 residues. The CDR3 sequence is CASSYSEKEEAFF. CDR3 coding DNA: TGTGCCAGCAGTTACTCGGAAAAGGAGGAAGCTTTCTTT.

About this clone itself: Other DNA sequences in this sample translate to the same CDR3. V and J are TRBV4-3 and TRBJ1-2; D perhaps matches TRBD1 (5 bases). V dropped 0 bases and J dropped 6 bases, with 11 bases sitting between them. Germline assignment: CDR1 LGHNA and CDR2 YSLEER. The CDR3 extends over 14 amino acids. The CDR3 reads CASSQDRAGNGYTF. The CDR3 DNA reads TGCGCCAGCAGCCAAGATCGGGCAGGGAATGGCTACACCTTC.

The chain joins TRBV2 to TRBJ2-7, with 8 bases matching TRBD1. The V segment lost 7 bases and the J segment 1 base; nucleotides outside the gene matches: 6. The CDR3 runs 14 residues. Germline CDR1 and CDR2: SNHLY and FYNNEI. For the CDR3, the DNA is TGTGCCAGCACTCGGACAGGGATTTCCTACGAGCAGTACTTC. Encoded protein: CASTRTGISYEQYF.

The gene calls are TRBV7-9 and TRBJ1-5; D perhaps matches TRBD1 (6 bases). The CDR3 covers 15 residues. Trimming shortened V by 5 bases and J by 0 bases, and 11 bases separated the two germline ends. Germline-derived CDR1 and CDR2 are SEHNR and FQNEAQ (reference sequence). Here the CDR3 reads CASSPGQNSNQPQHF. The CDR3 region has the DNA TGTGCCAGCAGCCCTGGACAGAATAGCAATCAGCCCCAGCATTTT. Filled out from reference TRBV7-9 and TRBJ1-5, the complete variable domain reads DTGVSQNPRHKITKRGQNVTFRCDPISEHNRLYWYRQTLGQGPEFLTYFQNEAQLEKSRLLSDRFSAERPKGSFSTLEIQRTEQGDSAMYLCASSPGQNSNQPQHFGDGTRLSIL.

V is TRBV13 and J is TRBJ2-2; D is ambiguous. Per the germline V gene, CDR1 is PRHDT and CDR2 is FYEKMQ (reference sequence). The CDR3 length is 12 residues. V was pared by 4 bases and J by 4 bases, with 4 bases between. In DNA, the CDR3 is TGTGCCAGCAGCTCTTTCACCGGGGAGCTGTTTTTT. Residues: CASSSFTGELFF.

This clone was observed once. The V and J genes are TRBV11-2 and TRBJ1-2; D remains ambiguous. There are 12 residues in the CDR3. The germline CDR1 and CDR2 sequences are SGHAT and FQNNGV. The germline V and J ends were trimmed by 4 bases and 8 bases, with 11 bases remaining between them. The CDR3 loop reads CASSSEGFGYTF. CDR3 DNA sequence: TGTGCCAGCAGCTCGGAGGGTTTCGGCTACACCTTC.

The gene calls are TRBV19 and TRBJ1-3; 9 bases agree with TRBD1. The V and J ends lost 3 bases and 4 bases, in that order; junction bases with no gene match: 1. Per germline, CDR1 LNHDA and CDR2 SQIVND (reference sequence). The CDR3 length is 14 residues. CDR3 DNA: TGTGCCAGTAGTATCACAGGGGGCGGAAACACCATATATTTT. The encoded protein is CASSITGGGNTIYF.

J is TRBJ1-1 and V is TRBV7-5; the D segment call TRBD1 is taken from the table without a DNA check. TRBV7-5 is marked as a pseudogene. CDR3 length: 13 residues. The CDR3 protein is CASPLETNSEAFF. CDR3 in DNA: TGTGCCAGCCCCCTTGAGACAAACTCTGAAGCTTTCTTT.

The chain couples TRBV19 to TRBJ1-5; 8 nucleotides match TRBD1. This CDR3 spans 17 amino acids. The V and J ends lost 7 bases and 6 bases, in that order; junction bases with no gene match: 17. Germline V CDR1 and CDR2: LNHDA, SQIVND (reference sequence). In DNA, the CDR3 is TGTGCCAGTACCGGGACAGGCGGGTCGTTTTTAGGTCAGCCCCAGCATTTT. Translating gives CASTGTGGSFLGQPQHF.

The gene calls are TRBV24-1 and TRBJ2-7; D is perhaps TRBD2 (5 bases). This CDR3 comprises 13 residues. Germline assignment: CDR1 KGHDR and CDR2 SFDVKD. The V and J ends lost 3 bases and 2 bases respectively, with 7 bases between them. CDR3 sequence reads: CATSDGSTYEQYF. CDR3 DNA sequence: TGTGCCACCAGTGATGGGAGCACCTACGAGCAGTACTTC.

The chain links TRBV6-5 to TRBJ1-4; 9 bases match TRBD1. This CDR3 has 14 residues. Germline lookup yields CDR1 MNHEY and CDR2 SVGAGI. The V gene end was trimmed by 7 bases and the J gene end by 8 bases; junction bases not matched to a gene: 8. The DNA of the CDR3 is TGTGCCAGCAAACCGGGACAGGGATACGAAAAACTGTTTTTT. This codes for CASKPGQGYEKLFF.

This chain links TRBV4-3 with TRBJ1-6; weak D call: TRBD1 (6 bases). The CDR3 consists of 17 residues. CDR1 LGHNA and CDR2 YSLEER come from the germline V gene. V was pared by 1 base and J by 6 bases, with 16 bases between. The CDR3 loop reads CASSQAHGQIFNSPLHF. The CDR3 DNA is TGCGCCAGCAGCCAAGCTCACGGACAGATTTTTAATTCACCCCTCCACTTT.

The count of this clone is one. This rearrangement joins TRBV6-1 to TRBJ1-1; D perhaps matches TRBD1 (5 bases). V was clipped by 3 bases and J by 5 bases, with 13 bases between them. CDR1 MNHNS and CDR2 SASEGT come from the germline V gene. The CDR3 has 14 amino acids. The CDR3 coding sequence is TGTGCCAGCAGTGATTTAGGGGAGGGGACTGAAGCTTTCTTT. Protein product: CASSDLGEGTEAFF.

This sequence joins TRBV24-1 and TRBJ1-5; D ambiguous. CDR1 and CDR2 from the germline V gene are KGHDR and SFDVKD. Trimming shortened V by 3 bases and J by 7 bases, and 9 bases separated the two germline ends. CDR3 length equals 13 residues. The CDR3 nucleotides are TGTGCCACCAGTGATCGCGCAGGACAGCCCCAGCATTTT. This gives the protein CATSDRAGQPQHF.

J is TRBJ2-3 and V is TRBV7-9; weak D call: TRBD2 (5 bases). Germline V gives CDR1 SEHNR, CDR2 FQNEAQ (reference sequence). CDR3 length equals 16 residues. The ends were cut back, 1 base at V and 5 bases at J, with 16 bases in the middle. CDR3 nucleotide sequence: TGTGCCAGCAGCTTAGTCGGGGAAGAGTGGCAAGATACGCAGTATTTT. It translates to CASSLVGEEWQDTQYF.

The chain recombines TRBV6-6 with TRBJ1-4; D ambiguous. This CDR3 has 11 residues. Germline-derived CDR1 and CDR2 are MNHNY and SVGAGI (reference sequence). V was cut by 4 bases and J by 8 bases, with 5 bases left in between. Here the CDR3 reads CASSSGEKLFF. CDR3 sequence (DNA): TGTGCCAGCAGTTCGGGAGAAAAACTGTTTTTT.